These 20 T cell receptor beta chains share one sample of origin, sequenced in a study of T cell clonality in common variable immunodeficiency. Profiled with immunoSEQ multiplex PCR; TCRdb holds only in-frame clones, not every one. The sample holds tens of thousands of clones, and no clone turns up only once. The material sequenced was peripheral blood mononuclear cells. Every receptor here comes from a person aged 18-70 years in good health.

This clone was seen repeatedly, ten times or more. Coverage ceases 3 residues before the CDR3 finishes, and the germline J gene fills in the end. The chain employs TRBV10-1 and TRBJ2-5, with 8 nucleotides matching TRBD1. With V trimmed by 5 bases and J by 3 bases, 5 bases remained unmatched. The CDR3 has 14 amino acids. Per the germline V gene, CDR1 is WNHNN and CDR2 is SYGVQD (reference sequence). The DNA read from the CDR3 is TGCGCCAGCAGTCAAGACAGGGGCAAAGAGACC. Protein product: CASSQDRGKET. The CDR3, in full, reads CASSQDRGKETQYF.

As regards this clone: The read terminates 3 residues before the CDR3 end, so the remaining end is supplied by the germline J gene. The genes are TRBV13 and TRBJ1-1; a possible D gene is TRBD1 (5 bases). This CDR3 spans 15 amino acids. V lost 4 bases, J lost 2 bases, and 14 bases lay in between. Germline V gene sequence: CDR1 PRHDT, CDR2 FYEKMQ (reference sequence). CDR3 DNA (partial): TGTGCCAGCAGCTCTACCGGCAGGGAAAACACTGAA. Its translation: CASSSTGRENTE. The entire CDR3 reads CASSSTGRENTEAFF.

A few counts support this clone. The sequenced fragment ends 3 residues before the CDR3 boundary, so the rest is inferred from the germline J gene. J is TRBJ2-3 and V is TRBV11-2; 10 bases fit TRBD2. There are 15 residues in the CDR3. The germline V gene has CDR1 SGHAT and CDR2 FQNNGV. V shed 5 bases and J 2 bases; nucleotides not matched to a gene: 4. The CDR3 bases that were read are TGTGCCAGCAGCAAACTAGCGGGATACACAGATACG. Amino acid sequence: CASSKLAGYTDT. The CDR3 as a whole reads CASSKLAGYTDTQYF. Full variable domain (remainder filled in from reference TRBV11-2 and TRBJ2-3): EAGVAQSPRYKIIEKRQSVAFWCNPISGHATLYWYQQILGQGPKLLIQFQNNGVVDDSQLPKDRFSAERLKGVDSTLKIQPAKLEDSAVYLCASSKLAGYTDTQYFGPGTRLTVL.

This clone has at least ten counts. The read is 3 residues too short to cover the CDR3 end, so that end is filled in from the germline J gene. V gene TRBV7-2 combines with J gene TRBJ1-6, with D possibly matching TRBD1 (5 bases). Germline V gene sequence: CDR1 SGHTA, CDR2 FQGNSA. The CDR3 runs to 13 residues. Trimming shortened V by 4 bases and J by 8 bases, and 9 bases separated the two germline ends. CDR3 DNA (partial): TGTGCCAGCAGCTGGGACTCGGATTCACCC. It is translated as CASSWDSDSP. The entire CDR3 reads CASSWDSDSPLHF.

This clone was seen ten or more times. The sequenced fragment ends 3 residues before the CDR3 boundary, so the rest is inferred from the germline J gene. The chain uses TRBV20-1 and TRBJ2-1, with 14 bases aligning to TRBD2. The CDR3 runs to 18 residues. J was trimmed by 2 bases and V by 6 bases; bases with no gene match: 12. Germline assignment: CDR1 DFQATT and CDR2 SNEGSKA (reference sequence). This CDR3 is CSARWGTSGRVAYNEQFF. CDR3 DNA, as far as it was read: TGCAGTGCCCGGTGGGGGACTAGCGGGAGAGTTGCCTACAATGAG.

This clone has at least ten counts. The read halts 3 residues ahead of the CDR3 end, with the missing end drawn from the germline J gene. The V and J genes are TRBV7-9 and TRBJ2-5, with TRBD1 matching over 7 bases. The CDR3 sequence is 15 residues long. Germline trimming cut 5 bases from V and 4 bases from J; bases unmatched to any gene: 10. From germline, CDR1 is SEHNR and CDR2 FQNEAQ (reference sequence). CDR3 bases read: TGTGCCAGCAGCACCGGACGAGGGGGCGCAGAGACC. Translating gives CASSTGRGGAET. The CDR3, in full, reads CASSTGRGGAETQYF.

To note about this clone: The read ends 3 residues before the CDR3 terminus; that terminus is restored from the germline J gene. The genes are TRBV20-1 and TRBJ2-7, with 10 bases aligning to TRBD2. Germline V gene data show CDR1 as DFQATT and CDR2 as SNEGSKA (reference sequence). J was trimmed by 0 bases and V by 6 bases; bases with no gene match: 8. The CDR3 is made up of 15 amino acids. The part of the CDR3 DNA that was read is TGCAGTGCCGGGGGGGTAGCGGGAGGCTCCTACGAG. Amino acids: CSAGGVAGGSYE. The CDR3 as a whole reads CSAGGVAGGSYEQYF.

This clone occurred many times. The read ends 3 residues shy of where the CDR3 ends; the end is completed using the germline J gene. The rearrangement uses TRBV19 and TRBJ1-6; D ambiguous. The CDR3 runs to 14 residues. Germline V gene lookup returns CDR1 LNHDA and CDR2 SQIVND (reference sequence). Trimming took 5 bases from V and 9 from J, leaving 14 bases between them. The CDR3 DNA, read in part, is TGTGCCAGTAGTGCTCAAGAGGCGGGTTCACCC. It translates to CASSAQEAGSP. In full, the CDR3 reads CASSAQEAGSPLHF.

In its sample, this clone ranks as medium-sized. CDR3 DNA, as far as it was read: TGTGCCAGCAGCTTTGGGACTAGCGGGCTCGGGGAG. It translates to CASSFGTSGLGE. The full CDR3 reads CASSFGTSGLGELFF. The chain carries TRBV7-9 and TRBJ2-2; 12 bases are shared with TRBD2. The missing CDR3 end, 3 residues past where the read stops, is filled in from the germline J gene. V was clipped by 3 bases and J by 7 bases; unmatched bases: 3. In germline, CDR1 is SEHNR, CDR2 FQNEAQ (reference sequence). The CDR3 loop spans 15 amino acids.

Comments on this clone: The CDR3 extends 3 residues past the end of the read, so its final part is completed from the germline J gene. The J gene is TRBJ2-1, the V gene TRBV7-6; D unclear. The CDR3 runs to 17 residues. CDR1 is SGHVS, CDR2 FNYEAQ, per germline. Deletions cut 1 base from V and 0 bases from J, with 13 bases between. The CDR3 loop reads CASSLEMAASSYNEQFF. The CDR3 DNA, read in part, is TGTGCCAGCAGCTTAGAGATGGCGGCGAGCTCCTACAATGAG.

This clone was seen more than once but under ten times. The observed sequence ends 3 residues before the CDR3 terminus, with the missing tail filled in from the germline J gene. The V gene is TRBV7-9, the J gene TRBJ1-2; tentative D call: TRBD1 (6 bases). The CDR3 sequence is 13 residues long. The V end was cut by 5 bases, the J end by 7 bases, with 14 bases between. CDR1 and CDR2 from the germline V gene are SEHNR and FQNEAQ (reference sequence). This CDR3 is CASSPTGLGGYTF. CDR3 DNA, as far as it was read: TGTGCCAGCAGCCCCACAGGGTTAGGTGGC.

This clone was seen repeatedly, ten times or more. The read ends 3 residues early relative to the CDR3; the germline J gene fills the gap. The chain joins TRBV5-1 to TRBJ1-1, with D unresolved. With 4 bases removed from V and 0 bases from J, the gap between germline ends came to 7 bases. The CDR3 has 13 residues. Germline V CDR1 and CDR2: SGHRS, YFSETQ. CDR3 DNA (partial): TGCGCCAGCAGCCAGAATTTGAACACTGAA. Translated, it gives CASSQNLNTE. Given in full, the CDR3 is CASSQNLNTEAFF.

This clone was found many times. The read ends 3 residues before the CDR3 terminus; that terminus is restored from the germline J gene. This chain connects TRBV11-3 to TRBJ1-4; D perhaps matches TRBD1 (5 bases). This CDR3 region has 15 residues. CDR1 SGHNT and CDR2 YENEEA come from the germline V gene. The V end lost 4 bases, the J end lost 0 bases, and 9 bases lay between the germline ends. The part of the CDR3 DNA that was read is TGTGCCAGCAGCTCCGACAGAACAACTAATGAAAAA. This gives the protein CASSSDRTTNEK. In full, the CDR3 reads CASSSDRTTNEKLFF.

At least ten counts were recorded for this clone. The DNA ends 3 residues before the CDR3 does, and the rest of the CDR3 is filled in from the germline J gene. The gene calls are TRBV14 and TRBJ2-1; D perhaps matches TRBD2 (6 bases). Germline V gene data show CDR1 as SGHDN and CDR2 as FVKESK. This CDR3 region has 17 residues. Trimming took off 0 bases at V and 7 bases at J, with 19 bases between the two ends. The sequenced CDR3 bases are TGTGCCAGCAGCCAAGACCGATTCAGCACTAGCAGGAATGAG. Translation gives CASSQDRFSTSRNE. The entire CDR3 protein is CASSQDRFSTSRNEQFF.

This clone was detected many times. The CDR3 DNA, read in part, is TGTGCCAGTAGTATACAGGGGGCCTACGAG. Its translation: CASSIQGAYE. The whole CDR3 sequence is CASSIQGAYEQYF. The V gene is TRBV19, the J gene TRBJ2-7; 7 bases line up with TRBD1. With the read ending 3 residues before the CDR3 end, the germline J gene is used to fill in that end. CDR1 and CDR2 (germline): LNHDA, SQIVND (reference sequence). Unmatched junction bases numbered 0, after V lost 2 bases and J lost 2 bases. The CDR3 runs 13 residues.

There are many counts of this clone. The CDR3 bases that were read are TGCAGTGCCCTCAGGGCCCGGACTGAA. Its protein product is CSALRARTE. The CDR3 as a whole reads CSALRARTEAFF. The chain employs TRBV20-1 and TRBJ1-1, with a possible D match to TRBD1 (5 bases). The read halts 3 residues ahead of the CDR3 end, with the missing end drawn from the germline J gene. V lost 6 bases, J lost 5 bases, and 13 bases lay in between. CDR1 and CDR2 from the germline V gene are DFQATT and SNEGSKA (reference sequence). This CDR3 contains 12 residues.

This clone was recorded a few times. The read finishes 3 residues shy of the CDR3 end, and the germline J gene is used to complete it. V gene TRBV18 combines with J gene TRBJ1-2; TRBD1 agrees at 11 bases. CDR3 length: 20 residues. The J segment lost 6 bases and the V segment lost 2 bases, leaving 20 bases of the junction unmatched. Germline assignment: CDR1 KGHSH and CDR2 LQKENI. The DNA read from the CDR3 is TGTGCCAGCTCACCATCAGCCCGGGACAGGGGGGCTCGGGCCGGGGATGGC. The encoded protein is CASSPSARDRGARAGDG. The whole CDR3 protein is CASSPSARDRGARAGDGYTF.

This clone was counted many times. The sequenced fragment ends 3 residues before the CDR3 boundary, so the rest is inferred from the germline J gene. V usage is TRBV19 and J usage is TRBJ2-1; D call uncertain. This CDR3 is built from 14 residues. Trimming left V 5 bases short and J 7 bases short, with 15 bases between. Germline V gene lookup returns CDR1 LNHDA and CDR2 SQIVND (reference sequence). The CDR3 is CASSPEVAENEQFF. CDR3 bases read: TGTGCCAGTAGTCCTGAGGTGGCGGAAAATGAG.

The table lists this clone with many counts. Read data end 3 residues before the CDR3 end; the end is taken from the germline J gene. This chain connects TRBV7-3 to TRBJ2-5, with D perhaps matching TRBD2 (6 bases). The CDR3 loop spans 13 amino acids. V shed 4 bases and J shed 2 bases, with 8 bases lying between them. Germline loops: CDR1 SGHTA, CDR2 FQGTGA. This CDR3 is CASSSTSQETQYF. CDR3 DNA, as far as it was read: TGTGCCAGCAGCTCGACTAGTCAAGAGACC.

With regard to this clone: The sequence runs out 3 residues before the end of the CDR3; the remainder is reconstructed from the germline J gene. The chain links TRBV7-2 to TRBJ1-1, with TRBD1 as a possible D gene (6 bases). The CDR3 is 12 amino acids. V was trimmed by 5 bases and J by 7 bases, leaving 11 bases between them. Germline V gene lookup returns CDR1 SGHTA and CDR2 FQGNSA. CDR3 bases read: TGTGCCAGCAGCCTTCAGGGGATTGAA. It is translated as CASSLQGIE. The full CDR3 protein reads CASSLQGIEAFF.